In this sample, the clone carrying this T cell receptor (beta chain) turned up many times. Both TRBC1 and TRBC2 were covered by a beta constant-region primer of two equimolar oligonucleotides. From the UMI-ligation and nested PCR reads, TCRdb called clonotypes with MiXCR, one entry per CDR3 protein. The sample has roughly 20,000 distinct CDR3 sequences; 11% are singletons. This sample is part of a study of naive and memory T cell subsets. The germline CDR1 and CDR2 sequences are SEHNR and FQNEAQ (reference sequence). This CDR3 spans 13 amino acids. The V and J ends lost 5 bases and 4 bases respectively, with 11 bases between them.

The specimen sequenced was central memory CD8+ T cells from blood. The chain recombines TRBV7-9 with TRBJ1-2; a possible D gene is TRBD1 (6 bases). This TCR was sampled from a human donor in good health. CDR3 bases: TGTGCCAGCAGCAGGGGGACGGTCTATGGCTACACCTTC. The encoded protein is CASSRGTVYGYTF.